A single sample gave rise to the 8 T cell receptor beta chains below, sequenced in a study of shared clonotypes between healthy human individuals. Profiling relied on immunoSEQ multiplex PCR, and the TCRdb table lists in-frame clones only, not all of them. The table has millions of clones, 85% to 95% seen once; the top ten hold 0.1% to 0.15%. Specimen: naive CD4+ T cells sorted from blood. Regarding subset: CD45RA+ positively selected. The receptors shown here come from a man between 18 and 29 years old in good health.

The CDR3 region has the DNA TGTGCCAGCAGTCGGGGGGGACGCGGCTACGAGCAGTACTTC. It codes for CASSRGGRGYEQYF. The gene calls are TRBV2 and TRBJ2-7; the match to TRBD2 covers 8 bases. The junction had 6 bases not matched to a gene; V was cut back by 5 bases and J by 3 bases. CDR1 is SNHLY and CDR2 is FYNNEI in the germline V gene. This CDR3 is 14 amino acids long.

V gene TRBV6-1 combines with J gene TRBJ2-7, with D possibly being TRBD1 or TRBD2 (5 bases each). Germline-derived CDR1 and CDR2 are MNHNS and SASEGT. The CDR3 loop spans 14 amino acids. Trimming shortened V by 2 bases and J by 2 bases, and 10 bases separated the two germline ends. The CDR3 bases are TGTGCCAGCAGTGAATGGGACCCACCCTACGAGCAGTACTTC. Its translation is CASSEWDPPYEQYF.

This chain uses TRBV4-1 with TRBJ2-6; the D gene could be TRBD1 or TRBD2 (5 bases each). CDR3 size: 16 residues. CDR1 and CDR2 from the germline V gene are MGHRA and YSYEKL. Trimming took 0 bases from V and 2 from J, leaving 8 bases between them. Here the CDR3 reads CASSQDRGPGANVLTF. The CDR3 DNA reads as TGCGCCAGCAGCCAAGATCGGGGACCTGGGGCCAACGTCCTGACTTTC.

This clone was observed a handful of times. The same CDR3 also results from other DNA sequences found in this sample. This chain links TRBV18 with TRBJ2-1; D is undetermined. The CDR3 is 11 residues long. The germline V gene encodes CDR1 KGHSH and CDR2 LQKENI. The germline V and J ends were trimmed by 2 bases and 7 bases, with 3 bases remaining between them. The CDR3 DNA follows: TGTGCCAGCTCACCAAAGAATGAGCAGTTCTTC. Its protein is CASSPKNEQFF. Using reference TRBV18 and TRBJ2-1 for the parts outside the CDR3, the full variable domain is NAGVMQNPRHLVRRRGQEARLRCSPMKGHSHVYWYRQLPEEGLKFMVYLQKENIIDESGMPKERFSAEFPKEGPSILRIQQVVRGDSAAYFCASSPKNEQFFGPGTRLTVL.

The V call is TRBV7-2, the J call TRBJ2-2; D is unresolved. Germline CDR1 is SGHTA and CDR2 is FQGNSA. Trimming shortened V by 0 bases and J by 1 base, and 9 bases separated the two germline ends. There are 16 residues in the CDR3. The CDR3 loop is CASSLAAQMNTGELFF. In DNA, the CDR3 is TGTGCCAGCAGCTTAGCGGCCCAGATGAACACCGGGGAGCTGTTTTTT.

The rearrangement uses TRBV7-9 and TRBJ2-1; a possible D gene is TRBD1 (6 bases). The CDR3 has 12 amino acids. Germline CDR1 SEHNR, CDR2 FQNEAQ (reference sequence). Trimming left V 8 bases short and J 14 bases short, with 19 bases between. DNA of the CDR3: TGTGCCAGCTCTAGATTATCCGAGGGGGAGTTCTTC. Its translation is CASSRLSEGEFF.

The chain carries TRBV2 and TRBJ1-5; D is ambiguous. Per the germline V gene, CDR1 is SNHLY and CDR2 is FYNNEI. Between the trimmed V and J ends, which lost 9 bases and 9 bases, there was a span of 21 bases. The CDR3 covers 14 residues. CDR3 protein: CASENDSSSPPQHF. The CDR3 nucleotides read TGTGCCAGTGAAAACGATTCGTCCTCGCCGCCCCAGCATTTT.

This rearrangement joins TRBV12-5 to TRBJ2-3; TRBD2 matches at 12 bases. This CDR3 spans 16 amino acids. Germline trimming cut 2 bases from V and 3 bases from J; bases unmatched to any gene: 3. Germline V gene lookup returns CDR1 LGHNT and CDR2 FRNRAP. The CDR3 loop reads CASGLITSGRTDTQYF. CDR3 bases: TGTGCTAGTGGTTTGATTACTAGCGGGAGGACAGATACGCAGTATTTT.